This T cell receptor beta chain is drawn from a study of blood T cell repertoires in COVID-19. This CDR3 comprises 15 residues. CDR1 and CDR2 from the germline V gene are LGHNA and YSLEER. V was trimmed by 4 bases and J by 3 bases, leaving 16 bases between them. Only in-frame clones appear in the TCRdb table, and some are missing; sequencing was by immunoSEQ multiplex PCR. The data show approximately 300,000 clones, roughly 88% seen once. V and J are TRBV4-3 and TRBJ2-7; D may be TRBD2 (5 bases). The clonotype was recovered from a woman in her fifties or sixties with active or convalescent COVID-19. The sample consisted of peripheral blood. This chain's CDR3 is CASSLSDRGNYEQYF. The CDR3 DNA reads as TGCGCCAGCAGCCTCTCGGACCGAGGGAACTACGAGCAGTACTTC.